This entry is about one T cell receptor (beta chain). Its antigen is undetermined. The data derive from a study of OX40 agonist ivuxolimab in advanced cancers. Study summary: Participants, 75% to 90% male, averaged roughly 59 years of age, ranging from about 23 to 90. Participants could have had prior anti-PD-1, anti-PD-L1 or anti-CTLA-4 therapy, and about 37% had some.

Germline CDR1 reads GTSNPN; CDR2 reads SVGIG (reference sequence). The CDR3 covers 14 residues. V was trimmed by 3 bases and J by 0 bases, leaving 11 bases between them. Clones were read by immunoSEQ multiplex PCR, and TCRdb kept only the in-frame ones, dropping some. The data contain 60,000 or so clones, less than 90% of them singletons. Patients had blood sampled at baseline and again on cycle 4 day 1 and cycle 7 day 1. Broader study findings: Some patients who did not respond also had low normalized T-cell clonal expansion.

The rearrangement joins TRBV30 to TRBJ1-1; D ambiguous. The sequencing here drew on CD4+ or CD8+ T cells sorted from blood, taken in a trial of the OX40 agonist ivuxolimab. The TCR originated in an adult with an advanced solid tumor such as melanoma, head and neck, liver or kidney cancer. CDR3 coding DNA: TGTGCCTGGAGCCTTAGCCTCTTGAACACTGAAGCTTTCTTT. Its protein product is CAWSLSLLNTEAFF.